The rows below give T cell receptor beta chains drawn from one sample of a study of CD8+ T cells in alopecia areata. Libraries were prepared by immunoSEQ multiplex PCR; TCRdb keeps only in-frame clonotypes and omits some of them. In the table there are 150,000 to 250,000 clones, roughly three fifths of which are singletons. The starting material was CD4+ T cells sorted from blood, obtained at week 4, from a patient treated with tofacitinib. The receptors come from a human donor with alopecia areata. CDR3s include the opening cysteine and the closing phenylalanine or tryptophan.

j_call v_call cdr3_aa
TRBJ2-1 TRBV29-1 CSVGASGAYNEQFF
TRBJ1-2 TRBV29-1 CSVEVPGQGGYGYTF
TRBJ1-1 TRBV5-1 CASSGQGLERAEAFF
TRBJ1-5 TRBV6-6 CASSYGYRVGQPQHF
TRBJ1-2 TRBV7-2 CASSLASGRGYYGYTF
TRBJ2-7 TRBV7-2 CASSLRSYEQYF
TRBJ2-7 TRBV2 CASSPWAVDEQYF
TRBJ2-5 TRBV29-1 CSAGDKIQETQYF
TRBJ1-6 TRBV4-1 CASSQVSDRLLNSPLHF
TRBJ2-4 TRBV9 CASSGDWRIQYF
TRBJ1-1 TRBV5-4 CASSILQGTGAFF
TRBJ1-6 TRBV6-5 CASSHRGRDSPLHF
TRBJ1-5 TRBV30 CAWGRVGQPQHF
TRBJ1-4 TRBV2 CASCTGGRPNEKLFF
TRBJ2-3 TRBV29-1 CSARLAGATDTQYF
TRBJ2-3 TRBV7-2 CASSLAGANPDTQYF
TRBJ2-5 TRBV29-1 CSVAKRLAEETQYF
TRBJ2-1 TRBV7-3 CASRDGVGYNEQFF
TRBJ2-5 TRBV29-1 CSVLGGQGRETQYF
TRBJ2-5 TRBV6-5 CASGGTGGWETQYF
TRBJ2-7 TRBV6-5 CASSYPGPTYEQYF
TRBJ1-5 TRBV10-2 CASSESGLNQPQHF
TRBJ1-1 TRBV5-4 CASSLGSAGQEAFF
TRBJ1-2 TRBV9 CASSPQGFANYGYTF
TRBJ1-1 TRBV30 CAWRSSRGRITEAFF
TRBJ2-5 TRBV6-6 CATGGQGQETQYF
TRBJ1-4 TRBV9 CATPEKLFF
TRBJ1-5 TRBV5-1 CASSLAGQSNQPQHF
TRBJ1-2 TRBV7-9 CASLPAGTSSGYTF
TRBJ2-5 TRBV7-2 CASNLRHQETQYF
TRBJ1-3 TRBV30 CAWSVRGNTIYF
TRBJ2-3 TRBV27 CASSSPGTGPTDTQYF
TRBJ1-5 TRBV6-5 CASSPDRAYNQPQHF
TRBJ1-1 TRBV25-1 CASSERPISANTEAFF
TRBJ2-7 TRBV29-1 CSATSGGGSYEQYF
TRBJ1-2 TRBV29-1 CSALWETTAGYTF
TRBJ1-1 TRBV25-1 CASSELSQTEAFF
TRBJ2-7 TRBV30 CAWSLITGPSSEQYF
TRBJ2-3 TRBV9 CASRVRGADYTQYF
TRBJ1-2 TRBV13 CASSLQGKYGYTF